The rows below give T cell receptor beta chains drawn from one sample of a study of T-cell memory formation after mild COVID-19. One entry per CDR3 protein, called by TCRdb with MiXCR from the 5' RACE reads. The table has roughly 550,000 distinct CDR3 sequences, roughly 22% seen once. Input material: PBMCs or a T cell subset sorted from them (not recorded which). The source is an adult woman who had mild COVID-19 (a few samples of this study predate the infection). Cell type and time point are not known. Each CDR3 is given with its conserved first and last residue. Each record gives: CDR3 DNA, CDR3 protein, clone size, J gene, D gene, V gene. D genes are given only for firm matches. Not all rows give a size; the values are once, few, many and, for expanded clones, a class.

CDR3 DNA: TGTGCCAGCAGCCAGGACAGGGGAGGCTCACCCCTCCACTTT
CDR3 protein: CASSQDRGGSPLHF
clone size: few
J gene: TRBJ1-6
D gene: TRBD1
V gene: TRBV7-6

CDR3 DNA: TGTGCCAGCAGCCAAGATGCGGGCCCTTATCTAAGCACAGATACGCAGTATTTT
CDR3 protein: CASSQDAGPYLSTDTQYF
clone size: -
J gene: TRBJ2-3
D gene: -
V gene: TRBV4-2

CDR3 DNA: TGTGCCAGCAGTTTAGGTGACGGGGATACGCAGTATTTT
CDR3 protein: CASSLGDGDTQYF
clone size: few
J gene: TRBJ2-3
D gene: -
V gene: TRBV12-3/TRBV12-4

CDR3 DNA: TGTGCCAGCAGCTTGGGACAGGGGATTAGGAATGAGCAGTTCTTC
CDR3 protein: CASSLGQGIRNEQFF
clone size: few
J gene: TRBJ2-1
D gene: TRBD1
V gene: TRBV11-3

CDR3 DNA: TGTGCCAGCAGCTTAGGGACTAGCGGGAGAACAGATACGCAGTATTTT
CDR3 protein: CASSLGTSGRTDTQYF
clone size: -
J gene: TRBJ2-3
D gene: TRBD2
V gene: TRBV5-1

CDR3 DNA: TGTGCCAGCAGCTTTTTGCACAGTTCGGGACCCCGGGACAATGAGCAGTTCTTC
CDR3 protein: CASSFLHSSGPRDNEQFF
clone size: many
J gene: TRBJ2-1
D gene: -
V gene: TRBV5-5

CDR3 DNA: TGTGCCAGCAGCCCCCCCGGGACAGGGACCGAAGCTTTCTTT
CDR3 protein: CASSPPGTGTEAFF
clone size: -
J gene: TRBJ1-1
D gene: TRBD1
V gene: TRBV28

CDR3 DNA: TGTGCCAGCAGTGACATACCGCGGGACAGCCATTCCTACAATGAGCAGTTCTTC
CDR3 protein: CASSDIPRDSHSYNEQFF
clone size: -
J gene: TRBJ2-1
D gene: -
V gene: TRBV2

CDR3 DNA: TGCGCCAGCAGCCCGGGACAGGGAGGGGGCACTGAAGCTTTCTTT
CDR3 protein: CASSPGQGGGTEAFF
clone size: few
J gene: TRBJ1-1
D gene: TRBD1
V gene: TRBV5-1

CDR3 DNA: TGCGCCAGCAGCCCGGGGAATTCCCCTGAAGCTTTCTTT
CDR3 protein: CASSPGNSPEAFF
clone size: few
J gene: TRBJ1-1
D gene: -
V gene: TRBV5-1

CDR3 DNA: TGTGCCAGCAGCCAAGGAGCGGGGGGCTACAATGAGCAGTTCTTC
CDR3 protein: CASSQGAGGYNEQFF
clone size: few
J gene: TRBJ2-1
D gene: TRBD2
V gene: TRBV3-1

CDR3 DNA: TGTGCCAGCACTATGGGGGTCACAGGGGCGGGTAATGAGCAGTTCTTC
CDR3 protein: CASTMGVTGAGNEQFF
clone size: few
J gene: TRBJ2-1
D gene: TRBD1
V gene: TRBV12-3/TRBV12-4

CDR3 DNA: TGCAGTGCCTGGACCGGGACAGGCACAGATACGCAGTATTTT
CDR3 protein: CSAWTGTGTDTQYF
clone size: many
J gene: TRBJ2-3
D gene: TRBD1
V gene: TRBV20-1

CDR3 DNA: TGTGCCAGCAGCTTAGGGGCAGGCCCCTACGAGCAGTACTTC
CDR3 protein: CASSLGAGPYEQYF
clone size: -
J gene: TRBJ2-7
D gene: -
V gene: TRBV7-3

CDR3 DNA: TGTGCCAGCAGCTTCTGGTTTACACCAGATACGCAGTATTTT
CDR3 protein: CASSFWFTPDTQYF
clone size: -
J gene: TRBJ2-3
D gene: -
V gene: TRBV11-3

CDR3 DNA: TGTGCCAGCAGGGACTGGACCCCAGGGGAGCAGTACTTC
CDR3 protein: CASRDWTPGEQYF
clone size: -
J gene: TRBJ2-7
D gene: -
V gene: TRBV2

CDR3 DNA: TGTGCCAGCAGTTTAGTACTCGGACGAAGCTCCTACAATGAGCAGTTCTTC
CDR3 protein: CASSLVLGRSSYNEQFF
clone size: -
J gene: TRBJ2-1
D gene: -
V gene: TRBV12-3/TRBV12-4

CDR3 DNA: TGCGCCAGCAGCTTGGATCCGGGGACGAATTCACCCCTCCACTTT
CDR3 protein: CASSLDPGTNSPLHF
clone size: -
J gene: TRBJ1-6
D gene: -
V gene: TRBV5-1

CDR3 DNA: TGTGCCACCAGCCACTCCTCTGGAAACACCATATATTTT
CDR3 protein: CATSHSSGNTIYF
clone size: -
J gene: TRBJ1-3
D gene: -
V gene: TRBV24-1

CDR3 DNA: TGTGCCAGCAGTTTATCTGGGGGTGTCAATGAGCAGTTCTTC
CDR3 protein: CASSLSGGVNEQFF
clone size: few
J gene: TRBJ2-1
D gene: -
V gene: TRBV27

CDR3 DNA: TGCAGTGCTCGACCATACCAGGGGTCCTATGGCTACACCTTC
CDR3 protein: CSARPYQGSYGYTF
clone size: -
J gene: TRBJ1-2
D gene: -
V gene: TRBV20-1

CDR3 DNA: TGCAGTGCTAGAGATTTGGGTGGGCGGGGGAGCACAGATACGCAGTATTTT
CDR3 protein: CSARDLGGRGSTDTQYF
clone size: -
J gene: TRBJ2-3
D gene: TRBD2
V gene: TRBV20-1

CDR3 DNA: TGTGCCAGCTCACCACCGCTTCAAGGGGCAGATACGCAGTATTTT
CDR3 protein: CASSPPLQGADTQYF
clone size: -
J gene: TRBJ2-3
D gene: -
V gene: TRBV18

CDR3 DNA: TGCGCCAGCAGCAGAGAGACTGGGGCAGGGGGGACAGATACGCAGTATTTT
CDR3 protein: CASSRETGAGGTDTQYF
clone size: -
J gene: TRBJ2-3
D gene: -
V gene: TRBV5-1

CDR3 DNA: TGCAGCGCCTACTATAAGGCGGGTGAAAAACTGTTTTTT
CDR3 protein: CSAYYKAGEKLFF
clone size: -
J gene: TRBJ1-4
D gene: -
V gene: TRBV29-1

CDR3 DNA: TGTGCCAGCAGTCGGGATTATCAGCCCCAGCATTTT
CDR3 protein: CASSRDYQPQHF
clone size: -
J gene: TRBJ1-5
D gene: -
V gene: TRBV12-3/TRBV12-4

CDR3 DNA: TGTGCCATCAGTGAGGGAAATCTAGCGAGACTCAATGAGCAGTTCTTC
CDR3 protein: CAISEGNLARLNEQFF
clone size: few
J gene: TRBJ2-1
D gene: -
V gene: TRBV10-3

CDR3 DNA: TGTGCCAGCAGCTTAGGGTCTAGCGGGGGCGATGAGCAGTTCTTC
CDR3 protein: CASSLGSSGGDEQFF
clone size: -
J gene: TRBJ2-1
D gene: TRBD2
V gene: TRBV7-9

CDR3 DNA: TGCAGTGCTAGAGATTCCGGGAGGGCCCTCGATGAGCAGTTCTTC
CDR3 protein: CSARDSGRALDEQFF
clone size: few
J gene: TRBJ2-1
D gene: TRBD2
V gene: TRBV20-1

CDR3 DNA: TGTGCCAGTAGTATTGCCCCCGTAGGGGGAAAAACTGAAGCTTTCTTT
CDR3 protein: CASSIAPVGGKTEAFF
clone size: -
J gene: TRBJ1-1
D gene: -
V gene: TRBV19

CDR3 DNA: TGCAGCGCAGATGACAGGGGGCTGAACACTGAAGCTTTCTTT
CDR3 protein: CSADDRGLNTEAFF
clone size: few
J gene: TRBJ1-1
D gene: TRBD1
V gene: TRBV29-1

CDR3 DNA: TGTGCCAGCAAAAAACGGGACAGGGCGAATCAGCCCCAGCATTTT
CDR3 protein: CASKKRDRANQPQHF
clone size: -
J gene: TRBJ1-5
D gene: TRBD1
V gene: TRBV28

CDR3 DNA: TGTGCCAGCAGCGTAGGTGGGACAGCGAACACTGAAGCTTTCTTT
CDR3 protein: CASSVGGTANTEAFF
clone size: -
J gene: TRBJ1-1
D gene: TRBD1
V gene: TRBV9

CDR3 DNA: TGCAGTGCTAGCCCCAAAGAGACCCAGTACTTC
CDR3 protein: CSASPKETQYF
clone size: -
J gene: TRBJ2-5
D gene: -
V gene: TRBV20-1

CDR3 DNA: TGTGCCAGCAGTTACTCGGGGGGGCTCTACGAGCAGTACTTC
CDR3 protein: CASSYSGGLYEQYF
clone size: few
J gene: TRBJ2-7
D gene: TRBD2
V gene: TRBV3-1

CDR3 DNA: TGTGCCAGCAGTTTTAGGGCCCGGGACTCTGGAAACACCATATATTTT
CDR3 protein: CASSFRARDSGNTIYF
clone size: -
J gene: TRBJ1-3
D gene: -
V gene: TRBV12-3/TRBV12-4

CDR3 DNA: TGTGCCAGCTCACCCTACCAAGGGGGATCCACAGATACGCAGTATTTT
CDR3 protein: CASSPYQGGSTDTQYF
clone size: -
J gene: TRBJ2-3
D gene: -
V gene: TRBV18

CDR3 DNA: TGTGCCAGCAGCCAAGATTCCGGATCTAGCGAGCAGTACTTC
CDR3 protein: CASSQDSGSSEQYF
clone size: -
J gene: TRBJ2-7
D gene: -
V gene: TRBV4-2

CDR3 DNA: TGTGCCAGCAGTTACGGGACTAGCGGCACCTACGAGCAGTACTTC
CDR3 protein: CASSYGTSGTYEQYF
clone size: -
J gene: TRBJ2-7
D gene: TRBD2
V gene: TRBV6-5

CDR3 DNA: TGTGCCAGCAGCTCTACAGGGCTTGAGCAGTTCTTC
CDR3 protein: CASSSTGLEQFF
clone size: -
J gene: TRBJ2-1
D gene: -
V gene: TRBV7-3

CDR3 DNA: TGCTCGATCAAAGGGGGCGGGGAGACCCAGTACTTC
CDR3 protein: CSIKGGGETQYF
clone size: few
J gene: TRBJ2-5
D gene: TRBD1
V gene: TRBV29-1

CDR3 DNA: TGTGCCAGCAGCCGTCGACAGGGGATGGGAACTGAAGCTTTCTTT
CDR3 protein: CASSRRQGMGTEAFF
clone size: few
J gene: TRBJ1-1
D gene: TRBD1
V gene: TRBV12-3/TRBV12-4

CDR3 DNA: TGTGCCAGCAGCTTAGACGGCAGTAGCAATCAGCCCCAGCATTTT
CDR3 protein: CASSLDGSSNQPQHF
clone size: -
J gene: TRBJ1-5
D gene: -
V gene: TRBV11-2

CDR3 DNA: TGTGCCAGCACTGGCACTTCGAGCTCCTACGAGCAGTACTTC
CDR3 protein: CASTGTSSSYEQYF
clone size: -
J gene: TRBJ2-7
D gene: -
V gene: TRBV9

CDR3 DNA: TGTGCCAGCAGTGGCCAATGGGGGCAGCCCTACGAGCAGTACTTC
CDR3 protein: CASSGQWGQPYEQYF
clone size: -
J gene: TRBJ2-7
D gene: -
V gene: TRBV6-1

CDR3 DNA: TGTGCCAGCGGACCACGAGGGGCAGCAGAAGCTTTCTTT
CDR3 protein: CASGPRGAAEAFF
clone size: few
J gene: TRBJ1-1
D gene: -
V gene: TRBV2

CDR3 DNA: TGCAGTGCTAGAGATCAAACAGGGAGAGTCTCTGAAGCTTTCTTT
CDR3 protein: CSARDQTGRVSEAFF
clone size: -
J gene: TRBJ1-1
D gene: -
V gene: TRBV20-1

CDR3 DNA: TGTGCCAGCAGCGTAGCTCGGTACTACTCTGGGGCCAACGTCCTGACTTTC
CDR3 protein: CASSVARYYSGANVLTF
clone size: -
J gene: TRBJ2-6
D gene: -
V gene: TRBV9

CDR3 DNA: TGCGCCAGCAACCCGGGGGGGGCGCCAGGAAGAAGTGAAGCTTTCTTT
CDR3 protein: CASNPGGAPGRSEAFF
clone size: -
J gene: TRBJ1-1
D gene: -
V gene: TRBV5-1

CDR3 DNA: TGCGCCAGCAGCCAAGATGAGGGAAGCGGTAACAATGAGCAGTTCTTC
CDR3 protein: CASSQDEGSGNNEQFF
clone size: -
J gene: TRBJ2-1
D gene: -
V gene: TRBV4-3